The T cell receptor (beta chain) under discussion was sequenced for a study of blood T cell repertoires in COVID-19. Looking at the study overall: Material from acute and convalescent COVID-19 was sourced from the United States, Italy and Spain.

Trimming removed 5 bases from V and 9 bases from J, with 21 bases in between. The V gene's germline CDR1 is SGHDT and CDR2 YYEEEE. The CDR3 loop spans 15 amino acids. Libraries were prepared by immunoSEQ multiplex PCR; TCRdb keeps only in-frame clonotypes and omits some of them. The sample consists of 20,000 to 25,000 clones, about 90% of them appearing once. This clone was picked up one time. The sequence was obtained from a human donor in a cohort sampled during active COVID-19. The rearrangement joins TRBV5-6 to TRBJ2-1, with D possibly matching TRBD2 (6 bases). Material: peripheral blood. The CDR3 nucleotides are TGTGCCAGCAGACCGGGACTTTGGGGTACAGGTGAGCAGTTCTTC. This gives the protein CASRPGLWGTGEQFF.